The TCR beta chain under discussion was sequenced for a study of cytomegalovirus exposure and HLA in healthy donors. Study results and caveats: Across donors, most TCRs were seen rarely, yet some public ones were widespread. Researchers reported in a later analysis that common viral pathogens appeared linked to several top clusters. In a later analysis, HLA-C alleles had the fewest associated TCRs, DRB1 alleles the most.

Notes on this clone: Its antigen is unknown.

The primer mix had 60 Vbeta and 13 Jbeta primers. Under the authors' procedure: In a later analysis, of around 83 million unique beta chains, roughly 9.9 million appeared in at least two donors. Clones were sequenced by immunoSEQ multiplex PCR, and TCRdb holds only the in-frame ones, with some missing. The D gene and trimming were derived from the DNA, and the V and J assignments and clone size from that table. The data contain approximately 100,000 clones, more than 60% of them singletons. The germline gives CDR1 SNHLY, CDR2 FYNNEI. This CDR3 has 14 residues. Trimming cost V 5 bases and J 6 bases; bases outside gene matches: 9.

The specimen sequenced was PBMCs. This receptor was identified in a female donor in good health and CMV-seronegative. The J gene is TRBJ2-7, the V gene TRBV2; TRBD1 matches 8 bases. The CDR3 here is CASSSRTGFGEQYF. CDR3 bases: TGTGCCAGCAGTTCGCGGACAGGGTTCGGCGAGCAGTACTTC.